This T cell receptor beta chain is drawn from a study of T cell responses to AZD1222 COVID-19 vaccine. This CDR3 region has 16 residues. Germline CDR1 and CDR2: MNHEY and SMNVEV (reference sequence). J lost 4 bases, V lost 4 bases, and 7 bases had no gene match. Assay used: immunoSEQ multiplex PCR; TCRdb lists only in-frame clones, some missing. This table holds about 100,000 clones, around 91% found once. The study, taken as a whole, reports: Repertoire sampling occurred only after the peak T cell response. Only five to seven AZD1222 recipients were seropositive at baseline.

In regard to this clone: Its antigen is undetermined.

The sample consisted of peripheral blood, taken on day 0 of AZD1222 vaccination. This receptor was taken from an adult in good health. The gene calls are TRBV27 and TRBJ2-6, with TRBD2 matching 7 bases. The CDR3 DNA reads TGTGCCAGCAGTTCTACTCTAGCGGCGGGGGCCAACGTCCTGACTTTC. This encodes CASSSTLAAGANVLTF.